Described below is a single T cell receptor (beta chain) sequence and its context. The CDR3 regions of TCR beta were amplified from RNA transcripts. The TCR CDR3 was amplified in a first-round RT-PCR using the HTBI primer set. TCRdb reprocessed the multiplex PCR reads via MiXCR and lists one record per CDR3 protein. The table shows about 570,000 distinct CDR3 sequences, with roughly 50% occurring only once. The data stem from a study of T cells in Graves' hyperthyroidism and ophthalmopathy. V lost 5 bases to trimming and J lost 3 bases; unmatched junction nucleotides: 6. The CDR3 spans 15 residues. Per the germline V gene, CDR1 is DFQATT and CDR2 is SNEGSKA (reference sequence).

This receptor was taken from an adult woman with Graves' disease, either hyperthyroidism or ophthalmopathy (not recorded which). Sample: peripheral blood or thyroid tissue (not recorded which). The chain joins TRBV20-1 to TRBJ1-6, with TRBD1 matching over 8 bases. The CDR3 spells CSARPGQVYNSPLHF. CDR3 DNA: TGCAGTGCTCGCCCGGGACAGGTCTATAATTCACCCCTCCACTTT.